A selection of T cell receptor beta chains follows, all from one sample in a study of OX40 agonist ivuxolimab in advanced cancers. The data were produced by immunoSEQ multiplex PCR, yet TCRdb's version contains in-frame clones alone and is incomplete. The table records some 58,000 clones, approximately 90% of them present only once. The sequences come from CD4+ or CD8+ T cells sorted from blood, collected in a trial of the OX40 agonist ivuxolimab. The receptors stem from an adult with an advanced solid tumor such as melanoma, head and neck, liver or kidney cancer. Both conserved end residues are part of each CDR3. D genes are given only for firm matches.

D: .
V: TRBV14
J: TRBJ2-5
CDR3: CASSPNQGGQYF
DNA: TGTGCCAGCAGCCCGAATCAGGGGGGCCAGTACTTC

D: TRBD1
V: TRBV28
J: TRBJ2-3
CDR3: CASSSPGQGTDTQYF
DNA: TGTGCCAGCAGTTCACCGGGACAGGGCACAGATACGCAGTATTTT

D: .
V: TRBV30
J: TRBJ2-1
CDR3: CASTGASSYNEQFF
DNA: TGTGCCTCGACCGGGGCCAGCTCCTACAATGAGCAGTTCTTC

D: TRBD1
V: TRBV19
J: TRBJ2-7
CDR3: CASSAYRGGEQYF
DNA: TGTGCCAGTAGTGCATACAGGGGCGGCGAGCAGTACTTC

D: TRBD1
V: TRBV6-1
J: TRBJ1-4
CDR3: CASSETLGGGEKLFF
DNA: TGTGCCAGCAGTGAGACCCTAGGGGGCGGAGAAAAACTGTTTTTT

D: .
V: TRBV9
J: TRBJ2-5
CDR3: CASSVGGLGQETQYF
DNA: TGTGCCAGCAGCGTAGGAGGATTGGGGCAAGAGACCCAGTACTTC

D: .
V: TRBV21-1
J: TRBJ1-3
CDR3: CASSSRDNSGNTIYF
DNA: TGTGCCAGCAGCTCCCGGGACAACTCTGGAAACACCATATATTTT

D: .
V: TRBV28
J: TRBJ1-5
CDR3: CASSYDSGDQPQHF
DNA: TGTGCCAGCAGTTATGACAGTGGTGATCAGCCCCAGCATTTT

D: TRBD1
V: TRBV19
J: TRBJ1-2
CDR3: CASRIGGQGVGYTF
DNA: TGTGCCAGTAGAATCGGGGGACAGGGAGTTGGCTACACCTTC

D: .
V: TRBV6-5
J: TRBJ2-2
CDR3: CASSPGPLNGELFF
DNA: TGTGCCAGCAGTCCGGGACCCCTCAACGGGGAGCTGTTTTTT

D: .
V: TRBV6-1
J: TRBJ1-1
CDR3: CASSERGGGTEAFF
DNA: TGTGCCAGCAGTGAAAGGGGGGGCGGTACTGAAGCTTTCTTT

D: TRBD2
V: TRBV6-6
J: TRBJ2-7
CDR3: CASSLLAGPSYEQYF
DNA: TGTGCCAGCAGTCTACTAGCGGGGCCCTCCTACGAGCAGTACTTC

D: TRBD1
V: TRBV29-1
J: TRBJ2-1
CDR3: CSVKRQGDGSEQFF
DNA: TGCAGCGTTAAGCGACAGGGTGATGGGAGTGAGCAGTTCTTC

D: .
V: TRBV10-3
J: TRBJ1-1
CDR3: CAISWDTQNTEAFF
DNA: TGTGCCATCTCCTGGGACACCCAGAACACTGAAGCTTTCTTT

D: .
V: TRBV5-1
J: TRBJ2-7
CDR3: CASSPWTRGAEQYF
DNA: TGCGCCAGCAGCCCCTGGACACGGGGGGCCGAGCAGTACTTC